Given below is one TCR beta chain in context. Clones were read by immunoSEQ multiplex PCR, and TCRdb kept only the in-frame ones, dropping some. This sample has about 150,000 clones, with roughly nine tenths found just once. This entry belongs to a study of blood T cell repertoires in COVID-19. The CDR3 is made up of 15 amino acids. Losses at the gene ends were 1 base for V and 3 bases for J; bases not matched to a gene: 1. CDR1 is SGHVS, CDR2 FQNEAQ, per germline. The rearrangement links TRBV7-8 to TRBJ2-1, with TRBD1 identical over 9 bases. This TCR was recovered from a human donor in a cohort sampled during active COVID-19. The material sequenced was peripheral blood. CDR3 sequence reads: CASSLGQGVYNEQFF. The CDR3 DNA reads TGTGCCAGCAGCTTAGGACAGGGGGTCTACAATGAGCAGTTCTTC. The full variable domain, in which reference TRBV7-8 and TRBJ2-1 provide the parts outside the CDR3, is GAGVSQSPRYKVAKRGQDVALRCDPISGHVSLFWYQQALGQGPEFLTYFQNEAQLDKSGLPSDRFFAERPEGSVSTLKIQRTQQEDSAVYLCASSLGQGVYNEQFFGPGTRLTVL.